One and the same sample provided the 20 T cell receptor beta chains below, sequenced in a study of T cells in women clearing cervical HPV infection. Assay used: immunoSEQ multiplex PCR; TCRdb lists only in-frame clones, some missing. This listing includes 20,000 to 25,000 clones. The sequenced sample consisted of blood buffy coat. The receptors were sampled from a woman aged 18 to 75 with a cervical HPV16 infection that either progressed to CIN3+ or cleared (not recorded which).

As concerns this clone: The missing CDR3 end, 3 residues past where the read stops, is filled in from the germline J gene. The V and J genes are TRBV5-1 and TRBJ1-1, with 10 bases that match TRBD1. CDR1 and CDR2 (germline): SGHRS, YFSETQ. This CDR3 contains 14 residues. The trim removed 4 bases at V and 1 base at J, leaving 1 base unmatched. CDR3 bases read: TGCGCCAGCAGCCGGGACAGGGGGAACACTGAA. Protein product: CASSRDRGNTE. The CDR3, in full, reads CASSRDRGNTEAFF.

Notes on this clone: The read gets to within 3 residues of the CDR3 end, and the germline J gene fills in the rest. The rearrangement links TRBV11-2 to TRBJ1-1, with a tentative D call TRBD1 (5 bases). CDR1 SGHAT and CDR2 FQNNGV come from the germline V gene. The CDR3 length is 14 residues. V was trimmed by 7 bases and J by 4 bases, leaving 16 bases between them. Incomplete CDR3 DNA: TGTGCCAGCACCCCAAGGGGTGTGGGCACTGAA. This gives the protein CASTPRGVGTE. The CDR3 in its entirety is CASTPRGVGTEAFF.

Concerning this clone itself: The read terminates 3 residues before the CDR3 end, so the remaining end is supplied by the germline J gene. This chain links TRBV30 with TRBJ2-3; a possible D gene is TRBD1 (5 bases). Looked up from germline, CDR1 is GTSNPN and CDR2 is SVGIG (reference sequence). V gave up 0 bases and J gave up 8 bases, with 12 bases separating them. The CDR3 has 13 residues. The sequenced CDR3 bases are TGTGCCTGGAGTGTACAAGGGGCAGGTACG. It is translated as CAWSVQGAGT. The whole CDR3 protein reads CAWSVQGAGTQYF.

Points on this clone: The read terminates 3 residues ahead of where the CDR3 ends, so the germline J gene completes it. This rearrangement joins TRBV5-1 to TRBJ2-7; D remains ambiguous. Germline V CDR1 and CDR2: SGHRS, YFSETQ. The CDR3 consists of 13 residues. Trimming removed 0 bases from V and 6 bases from J, with 10 bases in between. The chain's CDR3 is CASSLVLSGEQYF. CDR3 DNA (partial): TGCGCCAGCAGCTTGGTTCTGTCGGGCGAG.

Notes on this clone: The missing CDR3 end, 3 residues past where the read stops, is filled in from the germline J gene. The V and J genes are TRBV5-4 and TRBJ2-7; 10 nucleotides line up with TRBD2. With V trimmed by 2 bases and J by 3 bases, 5 bases remained unmatched. This CDR3 is built from 15 residues. Germline V gene data show CDR1 as SGHNT and CDR2 as YYREEE (reference sequence). The part of the CDR3 DNA that was read is TGTGCCAGCAGCTTAGGACTAGCGGATAACTACGAG. Amino acid sequence: CASSLGLADNYE. The entire CDR3 protein reads CASSLGLADNYEQYF.

Comments on this clone: The missing CDR3 end, 3 residues past where the read stops, is filled in from the germline J gene. The chain combines TRBV11-3 with TRBJ2-3, with 7 bases matching TRBD2. The germline V gene has CDR1 SGHNT and CDR2 YENEEA. The CDR3 consists of 15 residues. V was clipped by 7 bases and J by 0 bases; unmatched bases: 7. Partial CDR3 DNA: TGTGCCAGCAATTTGCAAGCGGGGAGCACAGATACG. It specifies CASNLQAGSTDT. The full CDR3 is CASNLQAGSTDTQYF.

About this clone: The read stops 3 residues short of the end of the CDR3; the missing end is completed from the germline J gene. This chain uses TRBV5-1 with TRBJ1-6; D is perhaps TRBD1 (6 bases). Trimming took off 0 bases at V and 9 bases at J, with 10 bases between the two ends. CDR1 and CDR2 from the germline V gene are SGHRS and YFSETQ. The CDR3 runs 14 residues. The part of the CDR3 DNA that was read is TGCGCCAGCAGCTTGGAGAACAGGGTTTCACCC. It encodes CASSLENRVSP. In full, the CDR3 is CASSLENRVSPLHF.

As for this clone: The sequenced fragment ends 3 residues before the CDR3 boundary, so the rest is inferred from the germline J gene. The rearrangement joins TRBV13 to TRBJ1-2; D is ambiguous. The germline CDR1 and CDR2 sequences are PRHDT and FYEKMQ (reference sequence). V was shortened by 0 bases and J by 2 bases, with 13 bases between the two germline ends. CDR3 size: 16 residues. The sequenced part of the CDR3 DNA is TGTGCCAGCAGCTTAGGCGGTTCGGGTTCAAACTATGGC. Its protein is CASSLGGSGSNYG. The CDR3 in full is CASSLGGSGSNYGYTF.

About this clone itself: From the germline J gene comes the end of the CDR3, since the read stops 3 residues before it. This chain connects TRBV2 to TRBJ2-3; 7 nucleotides match TRBD1. The J segment lost 0 bases and the V segment lost 6 bases, leaving 6 bases of the junction unmatched. The germline V gene encodes CDR1 SNHLY and CDR2 FYNNEI. CDR3 length: 15 amino acids. The CDR3 loop reads CASRFGTASTDTQYF. Partial CDR3 DNA: TGTGCCAGCAGATTCGGGACAGCTAGCACAGATACG.

As concerns this clone: The sequence runs out 3 residues before the end of the CDR3; the remainder is reconstructed from the germline J gene. The V call is TRBV6-1, the J call TRBJ1-2, with TRBD1 as a possible D gene (5 bases). The CDR3 is made up of 15 amino acids. Germline V gene lookup returns CDR1 MNHNS and CDR2 SASEGT. The ends were cut back, 2 bases at V and 4 bases at J, with 14 bases in the middle. The DNA read from the CDR3 is TGTGCCAGCAGTGAATCGTCGGGCAGGGCCTATGGC. Its protein is CASSESSGRAYG. The full CDR3 sequence reads CASSESSGRAYGYTF.

On this clone: Sequencing ends 3 residues short of the CDR3 end; the germline J gene provides the rest. The gene calls are TRBV30 and TRBJ1-4, with 7 bases fitting TRBD1. In germline, CDR1 is GTSNPN, CDR2 SVGIG (reference sequence). This CDR3 comprises 15 residues. V lost 3 bases, J lost 3 bases, and 7 bases stayed unmatched. CDR3 protein: CAWRDPGQPNEKLFF. The sequenced CDR3 bases are TGTGCCTGGAGGGATCCGGGACAGCCTAATGAAAAA.

With regard to this clone: The CDR3 goes on 3 residues after the read ends, and that part is filled in from the germline J gene. The chain combines TRBV20-1 with TRBJ1-2, with a possible D match to TRBD1 (6 bases). The V gene lost 0 bases and the J gene lost 3 bases, with 14 bases spanning the gap. This CDR3 region has 15 residues. Per the germline V gene, CDR1 is DFQATT and CDR2 is SNEGSKA (reference sequence). The CDR3 sequence is CSARDSGAGDYGYTF. The DNA read from the CDR3 is TGCAGTGCTAGAGATTCAGGAGCAGGGGACTATGGC.

Comment on this clone: With the read ending 3 residues before the CDR3 end, the germline J gene is used to fill in that end. The chain carries TRBV20-1 and TRBJ1-1, with D unclear. This CDR3 contains 11 residues. Germline assignment: CDR1 DFQATT and CDR2 SNEGSKA (reference sequence). V gave up 5 bases and J gave up 3 bases, with 7 bases separating them. Incomplete CDR3 DNA: TGCAGTGCTCCGAGGTACACTGAA. Translation gives CSAPRYTE. The entire CDR3 protein is CSAPRYTEAFF.

About this clone: With the read ending 3 residues before the CDR3 end, the germline J gene is used to fill in that end. This chain links TRBV11-3 with TRBJ2-3; TRBD2 agrees at 8 bases. The length of the CDR3 is 14 residues. Germline V gene data show CDR1 as SGHNT and CDR2 as YENEEA. The CDR3 DNA, read in part, is TGTGCCAGCTCCGCACGGGGGGGGAAAGAGACG. Translation: CASSARGGKET. The full CDR3 sequence reads CASSARGGKETQYF.

As concerns this clone: The missing CDR3 end, 3 residues past where the read stops, is filled in from the germline J gene. This chain links TRBV11-3 with TRBJ2-3; perhaps TRBD2 as D (5 bases). The germline V and J ends were trimmed by 1 base and 0 bases, with 5 bases remaining between them. CDR1 is SGHNT and CDR2 is YENEEA in the germline V gene. The length of the CDR3 is 14 residues. CDR3 amino acids: CASSLAGSTDTQYF. CDR3 bases read: TGTGCCAGCAGCTTAGCGGGGAGCACAGATACG. Complete variable domain (other parts from reference TRBV11-3 and TRBJ2-3): EAGVVQSPRYKIIEKKQPVAFWCNPISGHNTLYWYLQNLGQGPELLIRYENEEAVDDSQLPKDRFSAERLKGVDSTLKIQPAELGDSAVYLCASSLAGSTDTQYFGPGTRLTVL.

With respect to this clone: The DNA ends 3 residues before the CDR3 does, and the rest of the CDR3 is filled in from the germline J gene. The chain uses TRBV20-1 and TRBJ1-5; D is ambiguous. V gave up 3 bases and J gave up 3 bases, with 9 bases separating them. CDR1 is DFQATT, CDR2 SNEGSKA, per germline (reference sequence). The CDR3 runs 13 residues. The covered CDR3 bases are TGCAGTGCTAGGCCGGGGTTCAATCAGCCC. Amino acid sequence: CSARPGFNQP. The whole CDR3 sequence reads CSARPGFNQPQHF.

Worth noting for this clone: The read gets to within 3 residues of the CDR3 end, and the germline J gene fills in the rest. The chain links TRBV10-1 to TRBJ2-3, with TRBD2 identical over 7 bases. J was trimmed by 6 bases and V by 1 base; bases with no gene match: 19. The CDR3 is 19 amino acids. Germline V CDR1 and CDR2: WNHNN, SYGVQD (reference sequence). CDR3 sequence reads: CASSELVGGSSSVADTQYF. Incomplete CDR3 DNA: TGCGCCAGCAGTGAGTTGGTCGGCGGGAGTAGTTCGGTTGCGGATACG.

In regard to this clone: The CDR3 extends 3 residues past the end of the read, so its final part is completed from the germline J gene. The chain combines TRBV5-1 with TRBJ1-4; perhaps TRBD1 as D (5 bases). Germline loops: CDR1 SGHRS, CDR2 YFSETQ. The V end was cut by 3 bases, the J end by 2 bases, with 11 bases between. This CDR3 spans 15 amino acids. CDR3 amino acids: CASSSQGFTNEKLFF. The CDR3 DNA, read in part, is TGCGCCAGCAGCTCTCAGGGCTTTACTAATGAAAAA.

A remark on this clone: Read coverage stops 3 residues before the CDR3 terminus; the germline J gene supplies the remainder. V and J are TRBV19 and TRBJ2-5; 8 bases are shared with TRBD1. Unmatched junction bases numbered 13, after V lost 9 bases and J lost 7 bases. The CDR3 loop spans 14 amino acids. Germline V gives CDR1 LNHDA, CDR2 SQIVND (reference sequence). The CDR3 region is CASQGQEGPGTQYF. The covered CDR3 bases are TGTGCCAGCCAGGGACAGGAAGGTCCAGGGACC. Using reference TRBV19 and TRBJ2-5 for the parts outside the CDR3, the full variable domain is DGGITQSPKYLFRKEGQNVTLSCEQNLNHDAMYWYRQDPGQGLRLIYYSQIVNDFQKGDIAEGYSVSREKKESFPLTVTSAQKNPTAFYLCASQGQEGPGTQYFGPGTRLLVL.

With regard to this clone: Read data end 3 residues before the CDR3 end; the end is taken from the germline J gene. The rearrangement uses TRBV20-1 and TRBJ2-5; 8 nucleotides line up with TRBD1. The V and J ends lost 0 bases and 4 bases, in that order; junction bases with no gene match: 4. The CDR3 totals 14 residues. Germline V gene data show CDR1 as DFQATT and CDR2 as SNEGSKA (reference sequence). This CDR3 is CSARDQGAGETQYF. CDR3 bases read: TGCAGTGCTAGAGATCAGGGGGCTGGAGAGACC.